What follows are 11 T cell receptor beta chains derived from one specimen sequenced in a study of blood T cell repertoires in COVID-19. TCRdb keeps only in-frame clones here, not all; method: immunoSEQ multiplex PCR. The data hold approximately 200,000 clones, with roughly nine tenths observed a single time. Sample: PBMCs or T cells enriched from blood (not recorded which). The source of these receptors is a woman aged 18-29 years in a cohort exposed to, infected with or recovered from COVID-19 (not recorded which).

V usage is TRBV2 and J usage is TRBJ2-6, with 8 bases matching TRBD2. The CDR3 consists of 13 residues. Per the germline V gene, CDR1 is SNHLY and CDR2 is FYNNEI. The J segment lost 0 bases and the V segment lost 11 bases, leaving 0 bases of the junction unmatched. CDR3 sequence reads: CAGTSSGANVLTF. The CDR3 DNA is TGTGCCGGGACTAGCTCTGGGGCCAACGTCCTGACTTTC.

This chain links TRBV11-2 with TRBJ1-6, with 7 bases that match TRBD1. CDR3 length: 16 residues. V lost 5 bases and J lost 2; bases outside the gene matches: 6. Germline assignment: CDR1 SGHAT and CDR2 FQNNGV. CDR3 sequence reads: CASSARQGAYNSPLHF. CDR3 nucleotides: TGTGCCAGCAGCGCCCGACAGGGAGCCTATAATTCACCCCTCCACTTT.

CDR3 sequence (DNA): TGTGCCAGCAGCCCGACAGGAGTTATGAACACTGAAGCTTTCTTT. Residues: CASSPTGVMNTEAFF. The J gene is TRBJ1-1, the V gene TRBV5-4; D may be TRBD1 (6 bases). CDR3 length: 15 residues. The germline V and J ends were trimmed by 4 bases and 0 bases, with 13 bases remaining between them. Germline V gives CDR1 SGHNT, CDR2 YYREEE (reference sequence).

This clone was seen only a few times. V usage is TRBV7-9 and J usage is TRBJ1-2, with 7 nucleotides matching TRBD1. The CDR3 contains 14 residues. V was pared by 2 bases and J by 2 bases, with 2 bases of the junction left unmatched. CDR1 is SEHNR and CDR2 is FQNEAQ in the germline V gene (reference sequence). The DNA of the CDR3 is TGTGCCAGCAGCTTAAAGGGGGCGAACTATGGCTACACCTTC. Protein product: CASSLKGANYGYTF.

The rearrangement uses TRBV19 and TRBJ1-2; no clear D gene. With 8 bases removed from V and 6 bases from J, the gap between germline ends came to 19 bases. Germline V gene lookup returns CDR1 LNHDA and CDR2 SQIVND (reference sequence). This CDR3 has 14 residues. The DNA of the CDR3 is TGTGCCAGTCATCCCTCCTGGCCCCCCGATGGCTACACCTTC. Amino acids: CASHPSWPPDGYTF.

The gene calls are TRBV5-1 and TRBJ1-4; TRBD1 agrees at 8 bases. The CDR3 consists of 15 residues. Germline CDR1 reads SGHRS; CDR2 reads YFSETQ. J gave up 8 bases and V 4 bases, and 10 bases lay outside the gene matches. CDR3 sequence (DNA): TGCGCCAGCAGCAGCCGACAGGGGCAGCAGGAAAAACTGTTTTTT. Protein sequence: CASSSRQGQQEKLFF.

This clone was seen just once. This chain links TRBV7-8 with TRBJ2-7; maybe TRBD2 (6 bases). The CDR3 runs 15 residues. Trimming cost V 2 bases and J 2 bases, with 13 bases left between them. Germline V gene lookup returns CDR1 SGHVS and CDR2 FQNEAQ. CDR3 loop: CASSLSGQVAYEQYF. The CDR3 region has the DNA TGTGCCAGCAGCTTAAGCGGGCAGGTAGCCTACGAGCAGTACTTC. Full variable domain (missing parts from reference TRBV7-8 and TRBJ2-7): GAGVSQSPRYKVAKRGQDVALRCDPISGHVSLFWYQQALGQGPEFLTYFQNEAQLDKSGLPSDRFFAERPEGSVSTLKIQRTQQEDSAVYLCASSLSGQVAYEQYFGPGTRLTVT.

The chain employs TRBV5-1 and TRBJ1-6, with D maybe TRBD1 (5 bases). The V end lost 0 bases, the J end lost 8 bases, and 9 bases lay between the germline ends. Germline V gene data show CDR1 as SGHRS and CDR2 as YFSETQ. There are 14 residues in the CDR3. The DNA for the CDR3 is TGCGCCAGCAGCTTGGTCAGGGAAGATTCACCCCTCCACTTT. Translation gives CASSLVREDSPLHF. The full variable domain, with the rest looked up from reference TRBV5-1 and TRBJ1-6, is KAGVTQTPRYLIKTRGQQVTLSCSPISGHRSVSWYQQTPGQGLQFLFEYFSETQRNKGNFPGRFSGRQFSNSRSEMNVSTLELGDSALYLCASSLVREDSPLHFGNGTRLTVT.

This chain joins TRBV11-2 and TRBJ2-5; 14 bases fit TRBD2. The CDR3 spans 16 residues. Germline CDR1 SGHAT, CDR2 FQNNGV. Trimming at V came to 1 base and at J to 2 bases, leaving 0 bases not matched to a gene. CDR3 DNA sequence: TGTGCCAGCAGCTTAGGACTAGCGGGGGGGCAAGAGACCCAGTACTTC. This translates into CASSLGLAGGQETQYF.

This clone was found once. This chain uses TRBV6-4 with TRBJ1-1; unclear D gene. The CDR3 runs 14 residues. V gave up 4 bases and J gave up 4 bases, with 13 bases separating them. Germline V gene sequence: CDR1 MRHNA, CDR2 SNTAGT. The CDR3 region is CASSVDRRSTEAFF. The DNA of the CDR3 is TGTGCCAGCAGTGTTGACCGGAGAAGCACTGAAGCTTTCTTT.

The chain combines TRBV11-3 with TRBJ2-2; TRBD2 matches 9 bases. V lost 5 bases to trimming and J lost 5 bases; unmatched junction nucleotides: 6. The germline gives CDR1 SGHNT, CDR2 YENEEA. The CDR3 runs to 15 residues. The CDR3 reads CASSRGTSLTGELFF. DNA for the CDR3: TGTGCCAGCAGCAGAGGGACTAGCCTGACCGGGGAGCTGTTTTTT.